The 17 T cell receptor beta chains listed next were all sequenced from one sample in a study of control samples from healthy donors and cancer patients. The method was immunoSEQ multiplex PCR; TCRdb's version includes in-frame clones alone and lacks a portion of them. The sample yields tens of thousands of clones, about 89% seen once. Sample: PBMCs. All receptors derive from a woman aged 45-65 years with colorectal cancer.

V gene TRBV6-5 combines with J gene TRBJ2-7; either TRBD1 or TRBD2 may fit D (6 bases each). The CDR3 contains 11 residues. V lost 7 bases, J lost 5 bases, and 9 bases lay in between. Germline CDR1 reads MNHEY; CDR2 reads SVGAGI. The CDR3 sequence is CASMGGHEQYV. The DNA of the CDR3 is TGTGCCAGCATGGGGGGCCACGAGCAGTACGTC.

The chain links TRBV29-1 to TRBJ1-3, with 7 bases identical to TRBD1. Germline CDR1 SQVTM, CDR2 ANQGSEA. CDR3 length equals 14 residues. V dropped 6 bases and J dropped 3; count of bases not matched to a gene: 8. CDR3 sequence (DNA): TGCAGCGTGACTCCCGACAGGGATGGAAACACCATATATTTT. It encodes CSVTPDRDGNTIYF.

The genes are TRBV9 and TRBJ2-3; weak D call: TRBD1 (6 bases). The CDR3 covers 15 residues. Trimming left V 2 bases short and J 0 bases short, with 10 bases between. Germline CDR1 and CDR2: SGDLS and YYNGEE. The CDR3 DNA is TGTGCCAGCAGCGTCTCCAGGGGAAGCACAGATACGCAGTATTTT. Translating gives CASSVSRGSTDTQYF.

The CDR3 spells CASSYSYRAGNTIYF. The CDR3 nucleotides are TGTGCCAGCAGTTACTCGTACAGGGCTGGAAACACCATATATTTT. This chain connects TRBV6-5 to TRBJ1-3, with D perhaps TRBD1 (6 bases). Trimming removed 0 bases at V and 2 bases at J, with 8 bases between. Per germline, CDR1 MNHEY and CDR2 SVGAGI. This CDR3 is built from 15 residues.

The rearrangement uses TRBV5-6 and TRBJ2-7, with D perhaps TRBD1 (5 bases). V was clipped by 4 bases and J by 1 base, with 12 bases between them. The CDR3 runs to 14 residues. Looked up from germline, CDR1 is SGHDT and CDR2 is YYEEEE. CDR3 in DNA: TGTGCCAGCAGCCTTATATCAGGGTCCTACGAGCAGTACGTC. Amino acid sequence: CASSLISGSYEQYV.

This chain links TRBV6-5 with TRBJ1-4; no reliable D call. The CDR3 covers 16 residues. In germline, CDR1 is MNHEY, CDR2 SVGAGI. The V and J ends lost 0 bases and 8 bases respectively, with 16 bases between them. The CDR3 bases are TGTGCCAGCAGTTACTCGATGGTGGCGCCGGGGGAAAAACTGTTTTTT. Translating it yields CASSYSMVAPGEKLFF.

The gene calls are TRBV19 and TRBJ1-5; 8 bases fit TRBD1. Germline loops: CDR1 LNHDA, CDR2 SQIVND (reference sequence). The CDR3 totals 15 residues. With V trimmed by 4 bases and J by 3 bases, 5 bases remained unmatched. Written as DNA, the CDR3 is TGTGCCAGTAGTACCTCACAGGGGGTCAATCAGCCCCAGCATTTT. Its protein product is CASSTSQGVNQPQHF. Based on the CDR3 plus reference TRBV19 and TRBJ1-5, the full variable domain is DGGITQSPKYLFRKEGQNVTLSCEQNLNHDAMYWYRQDPGQGLRLIYYSQIVNDFQKGDIAEGYSVSREKKESFPLTVTSAQKNPTAFYLCASSTSQGVNQPQHFGDGTRLSIL.

The V call is TRBV3-1 (or the pseudogene TRBV3-2), the J call TRBJ1-2, with TRBD1 as a possible D gene (5 bases). Between the trimmed V and J ends, which lost 4 bases and 8 bases, there was a span of 17 bases. Germline values: CDR1 LGHDT, CDR2 YNNKEL (reference sequence). CDR3 length: 14 residues. The CDR3: CASSRQGTDGGYTF. CDR3 nucleotide sequence: TGTGCCAGCAGCCGGCAGGGTACTGATGGGGGCTACACCTTC.

The chain links TRBV7-3 to TRBJ2-5, with D perhaps given as TRBD1 or TRBD2 (5 bases each). Germline V gene sequence: CDR1 SGHTA, CDR2 FQGTGA. V was pared by 5 bases and J by 5 bases, with 12 bases between. The CDR3 spans 13 residues. The CDR3 here is CASSTGLRETQYF. In DNA form, the CDR3 reads TGTGCCAGCAGCACAGGACTTAGGGAGACCCAGTACTTC.

V usage is TRBV6-2 or TRBV6-3 and J usage is TRBJ2-5; 7 bases map to TRBD2. The germline V gene has CDR1 MNHEY and CDR2 SVGEGT. The length of the CDR3 is 14 residues. With V trimmed by 6 bases and J by 5 bases, 9 bases remained unmatched. The CDR3 sequence is CASSPGLGVETQYF. CDR3 bases: TGTGCCAGCAGCCCTGGACTAGGGGTGGAGACCCAGTACTTC.

This chain uses TRBV14 with TRBJ2-4; D ambiguous. There are 15 residues in the CDR3. V lost 4 bases, J lost 0 bases, and 10 bases lay in between. Per germline, CDR1 SGHDN and CDR2 FVKESK. The CDR3 is CASSPDGIAKNIQYF. CDR3 bases: TGTGCCAGCAGCCCCGACGGCATAGCCAAAAACATTCAGTACTTC.

On this clone: The same CDR3 can be traced to other DNA sequences in this sample. The chain recombines TRBV28 with TRBJ1-6, with D hard to call. The CDR3 runs to 11 residues. Germline-derived CDR1 and CDR2 are MDHEN and SYDVKM. Trimming took 5 bases from V and 10 from J, leaving 6 bases between them. CDR3: CASSPGSPLHF. DNA of the CDR3: TGTGCCAGCAGTCCAGGATCACCCCTCCACTTT.

The CDR3 DNA reads as TGTGCCAGCAGTGAAGCGCTTTTAAGGGGGGAGCTGTTTTTT. Translation gives CASSEALLRGELFF. V gene TRBV2 combines with J gene TRBJ2-2, with no clear D. The V end was cut by 0 bases, the J end by 8 bases, with 10 bases between. This CDR3 has 14 amino acids. The germline gives CDR1 SNHLY, CDR2 FYNNEI.

The V call is TRBV10-3, the J call TRBJ1-3; D is uncertain. The CDR3 has 11 residues. V lost 6 bases and J 4 bases, leaving 4 bases between the germline ends. CDR1 is ENHRY and CDR2 is SYGVKD in the germline V gene. The CDR3 region has the DNA TGTGCCATCAGCAGGGGAAACACCATATATTTT. Residues: CAISRGNTIYF.

The chain is built from TRBV3-1 (or the pseudogene TRBV3-2) and TRBJ2-7, with 10 bases lining up with TRBD1. The junction had 5 bases not matched to a gene; V was cut back by 4 bases and J by 2 bases. This CDR3 has 15 amino acids. The germline V gene encodes CDR1 LGHDT and CDR2 YNNKEL (reference sequence). This chain's CDR3 is CASSRDRGPAYEQYV. CDR3 sequence (DNA): TGTGCCAGCAGCCGAGACAGGGGGCCAGCCTACGAGCAGTACGTC.

The CDR3 nucleotides read TGTGCCAGCAGCGTTTTTGGGTCGGTACAGGGAGAGACCCAGTACTTC. Encoded protein: CASSVFGSVQGETQYF. The gene calls are TRBV9 and TRBJ2-5, with D tentatively TRBD1 (6 bases). This CDR3 spans 16 amino acids. From germline, CDR1 is SGDLS and CDR2 YYNGEE. The V gene lost 2 bases and the J gene lost 4 bases, with 18 bases spanning the gap.

The chain employs TRBV6-5 and TRBJ2-1; 8 bases agree with TRBD1. CDR1 is MNHEY, CDR2 SVGAGI, per germline. V lost 6 bases to trimming and J lost 10 bases; unmatched junction nucleotides: 5. The length of the CDR3 is 12 residues. CDR3 coding DNA: TGTGCCAGCAGGTTTGGACAGGGAGAGCAGTTCTTC. Residues: CASRFGQGEQFF.